This T cell receptor beta chain is drawn from a study of blood T cell repertoires in COVID-19. In the study overall: Sample material is recorded as cDNA or gDNA derived from T cells, B-cell-depleted T cells, or PBMCs.

This table comes from immunoSEQ multiplex PCR, and its TCRdb copy is limited to in-frame clones, with some not included. The sample contains 200,000 to 250,000 clones, more than 60% of which appear only once. Germline assignment: CDR1 SGHRS and CDR2 YFSETQ. CDR3 size: 16 residues. With 3 bases clipped from V and 2 bases from J, the junction kept 8 bases outside the gene matches. Sequencing input: peripheral blood. This sequence originates from a woman aged 40-49 years with active or convalescent COVID-19. The chain combines TRBV5-1 with TRBJ2-5; 9 bases map to TRBD1. The CDR3 reads CASSYSGTGLQETQYF. CDR3 bases: TGCGCCAGCAGCTACTCAGGGACAGGGCTTCAAGAGACCCAGTACTTC. Variable domain in full (rest from reference TRBV5-1 and TRBJ2-5): KAGVTQTPRYLIKTRGQQVTLSCSPISGHRSVSWYQQTPGQGLQFLFEYFSETQRNKGNFPGRFSGRQFSNSRSEMNVSTLELGDSALYLCASSYSGTGLQETQYFGPGTRLLVL.